The 27 T cell receptor beta chains below all came from one sample that was sequenced in a study of blood T cell repertoires in COVID-19. Libraries were prepared by immunoSEQ multiplex PCR; TCRdb keeps only in-frame clonotypes and omits some of them. This sample has 140,000 to 150,000 clones, with over 70% found just once. The sample was peripheral blood. The receptors stem from a human donor in a cohort sampled during active COVID-19.

The chain is built from TRBV12-5 and TRBJ2-7, with 9 positions matching TRBD1. Germline V gene sequence: CDR1 LGHNT, CDR2 FRNRAP. CDR3 length: 15 residues. The trim removed 3 bases at V and 2 bases at J, leaving 5 bases unmatched. This CDR3 is CASGFSGTGTYEQYF. CDR3 coding DNA: TGTGCTAGTGGTTTTTCCGGGACAGGGACCTACGAGCAGTACTTC.

The V and J genes are TRBV7-9 and TRBJ2-7, with a weak D call TRBD2 (5 bases). The CDR3 consists of 12 residues. Germline-derived CDR1 and CDR2 are SEHNR and FQNEAQ (reference sequence). V gave up 2 bases and J gave up 6 bases, with 8 bases separating them. The CDR3 reads CASSLLASEQYV. The CDR3, as DNA: TGTGCCAGCAGCTTACTAGCATCCGAGCAGTACGTC.

The chain combines TRBV9 with TRBJ1-1; no reliable D call. Germline CDR1 is SGDLS and CDR2 is YYNGEE. This CDR3 comprises 16 residues. Trimming took 0 bases from V and 4 from J, leaving 16 bases between them. The CDR3 nucleotides read TGTGCCAGCAGCGTAGATGTGGGCGCGAGTATCACTGAAGCTTTCTTT. Protein: CASSVDVGASITEAFF.

The chain links TRBV11-3 to TRBJ2-3, with 8 positions matching TRBD2. In germline, CDR1 is SGHNT, CDR2 YENEEA. This CDR3 has 15 amino acids. With V trimmed by 3 bases and J by 4 bases, 6 bases remained unmatched. The CDR3, as DNA: TGTGCCAGCAGCTTGCGGGGGGCGAGCGCAGATACGCAGTATTTT. It specifies CASSLRGASADTQYF.

V usage is TRBV23-1 and J usage is TRBJ2-1; D unclear. TRBV23-1 is an open reading frame, and its role is uncertain. The CDR3 runs 10 residues. The V and J ends lost 8 bases and 8 bases respectively, with 7 bases between them. The CDR3 sequence: CASLADEQFF. CDR3 nucleotide sequence: TGCGCCAGCCTCGCGGATGAGCAGTTCTTC.

This chain connects TRBV3-1 (or the pseudogene TRBV3-2) to TRBJ2-1, with 11 bases identical to TRBD2. Germline lookup yields CDR1 LGHDT and CDR2 YNNKEL (reference sequence). The CDR3 totals 15 residues. The junction had 6 bases not matched to a gene; V was cut back by 5 bases and J by 6 bases. CDR3 coding DNA: TGTGCCAGCAGCGGTAGCGGGAGGGCCTGCAATGAGCAGTTCTTC. Residues: CASSGSGRACNEQFF.

The chain recombines TRBV6-5 with TRBJ2-3; D is undetermined. The CDR3 loop spans 13 amino acids. With 6 bases removed from V and 2 bases from J, the gap between germline ends came to 9 bases. Germline values: CDR1 MNHEY, CDR2 SVGAGI. In DNA form, the CDR3 reads TGTGCCAGCAGGCGCGGCCCCACAGATACGCAGTATTTT. The encoded protein is CASRRGPTDTQYF.

The chain joins TRBV7-2 to TRBJ2-2, with TRBD2 identical over 9 bases. Trimming at V came to 2 bases and at J to 6 bases, leaving 7 bases not matched to a gene. CDR3 size: 16 residues. Germline V lookup: CDR1 SGHTA, CDR2 FQGNSA. CDR3 protein: CASSLRRGTSPGELFF. The CDR3 DNA reads as TGTGCCAGCAGCTTAAGGCGCGGGACTAGCCCCGGGGAGCTGTTTTTT.

J is TRBJ2-4 and V is TRBV23-1; D may be TRBD2 (6 bases). TRBV23-1 is filed as an ORF, its function uncertain. The V end was cut by 4 bases, the J end by 6 bases, with 10 bases between. The CDR3 length is 13 residues. The CDR3 bases are TGCGCCAGCAGTCGGGGGGAGTTAAACATTCAGTACTTC. Translated: CASSRGELNIQYF.

The rearrangement joins TRBV6-6 to TRBJ1-4; D ambiguous. V was pared by 8 bases and J by 10 bases, with 11 bases between. Germline V gene data show CDR1 as MNHNY and CDR2 as SVGAGI (reference sequence). This CDR3 spans 11 amino acids. The CDR3 loop is CASQATVKLFF. DNA of the CDR3: TGTGCCAGCCAAGCCACCGTAAAACTGTTTTTT.

This clone was seen only once. The V and J genes are TRBV7-2 and TRBJ1-5; D might be TRBD1 (5 bases). The germline gives CDR1 SGHTA, CDR2 FQGNSA. The CDR3 extends over 15 amino acids. Trimming removed 1 base at V and 7 bases at J, with 14 bases between. CDR3 loop: CASSLVVASGQPQHF. DNA of the CDR3: TGTGCCAGCAGCTTAGTAGTCGCCTCAGGGCAGCCCCAGCATTTT.

V and J are TRBV5-1 and TRBJ2-1, with D possibly being TRBD2 (5 bases). From germline, CDR1 is SGHRS and CDR2 YFSETQ. Trimming shortened V by 1 base and J by 9 bases, and 17 bases separated the two germline ends. The CDR3 totals 15 residues. CDR3 residues: CASSLSASRAGEQFF. Written as DNA, the CDR3 is TGCGCCAGCAGCTTGTCCGCTAGCCGAGCTGGTGAGCAGTTCTTC.

V and J are TRBV5-6 and TRBJ1-2; D may be TRBD1 (5 bases). CDR3 length: 13 residues. The germline V and J ends were trimmed by 1 base and 8 bases, with 12 bases remaining between them. CDR1 and CDR2 (germline): SGHDT, YYEEEE. This CDR3 is CASSLWGRPGYTF. The CDR3 nucleotides are TGTGCCAGCAGCTTGTGGGGCAGGCCCGGCTACACCTTC.

The chain joins TRBV24-1 to TRBJ2-1; 11 bases line up with TRBD1. From germline, CDR1 is KGHDR and CDR2 SFDVKD. CDR3 length: 16 amino acids. Trimming removed 4 bases from V and 8 bases from J; junction bases left unmatched: 9. The chain's CDR3 is CATSERTGGLKDEQFF. DNA for the CDR3: TGTGCCACCAGTGAGAGGACAGGGGGCCTGAAGGATGAGCAGTTCTTC.

The chain uses TRBV2 and TRBJ1-1; 7 bases agree with TRBD1. The CDR3 extends over 17 amino acids. Germline lookup yields CDR1 SNHLY and CDR2 FYNNEI. Trimming removed 7 bases from V and 2 bases from J; junction bases left unmatched: 16. CDR3 nucleotides: TGTGCCAGCACCCTACAGGGGTCGCCACTATTCAACACTGAAGCTTTCTTT. Translation gives CASTLQGSPLFNTEAFF.

The chain recombines TRBV4-3 with TRBJ2-2; unclear D gene. V was trimmed by 1 base and J by 4 bases, leaving 10 bases between them. CDR3 length equals 15 residues. Germline CDR1 is LGHNA and CDR2 is YSLEER. The CDR3 is CASSQGRVSTGELFF. CDR3 sequence (DNA): TGCGCCAGCAGCCAAGGCCGGGTATCCACCGGGGAGCTGTTTTTT.

The rearrangement links TRBV2 to TRBJ2-7; 8 bases fit TRBD1. V was clipped by 5 bases and J by 5 bases; unmatched bases: 5. Germline loops: CDR1 SNHLY, CDR2 FYNNEI. The CDR3 runs to 13 residues. As DNA, the CDR3 is TGTGCCAGCAGTTCGCAGGGGGCACACGAGCAGTACTTC. It codes for CASSSQGAHEQYF. Using reference TRBV2 and TRBJ2-7 for the parts outside the CDR3, the full variable domain is EPEVTQTPSHQVTQMGQEVILRCVPISNHLYFYWYRQILGQKVEFLVSFYNNEISEKSEIFDDQFSVERPDGSNFTLKIRSTKLEDSAMYFCASSSQGAHEQYFGPGTRLTVT.

CDR3 loop: CASSYSTSGETQYF. CDR3 coding DNA: TGTGCCAGCAGTTACTCGACCAGCGGGGAGACCCAGTACTTC. V and J are TRBV6-5 and TRBJ2-5; TRBD2 might be the D (6 bases). The CDR3 is made up of 14 amino acids. Per germline, CDR1 MNHEY and CDR2 SVGAGI. Trimming stripped 0 bases from V and 5 bases from J, with 10 bases between.

This chain uses TRBV11-2 with TRBJ2-3; the match to TRBD2 covers 9 bases. V dropped 5 bases and J dropped 4; count of bases not matched to a gene: 7. The CDR3 covers 15 residues. Germline V lookup: CDR1 SGHAT, CDR2 FQNNGV. The DNA of the CDR3 is TGTGCCAGCAGCCGGGCCGGGACTAGCCCAGATACGCAGTATTTT. It specifies CASSRAGTSPDTQYF. Based on the CDR3 plus reference TRBV11-2 and TRBJ2-3, the full variable domain is EAGVAQSPRYKIIEKRQSVAFWCNPISGHATLYWYQQILGQGPKLLIQFQNNGVVDDSQLPKDRFSAERLKGVDSTLKIQPAKLEDSAVYLCASSRAGTSPDTQYFGPGTRLTVL.

The V gene is TRBV14, the J gene TRBJ2-7; possible D gene TRBD2, 6 bases. V was trimmed by 1 base and J by 9 bases, leaving 10 bases between them. The CDR3 has 12 residues. Per the germline V gene, CDR1 is SGHDN and CDR2 is FVKESK. The CDR3 protein is CASSQGNGGQYV. Here the CDR3 DNA reads TGTGCCAGCAGCCAAGGAAACGGGGGGCAGTACGTC.

Here the CDR3 reads CAIRLGLAAYNEQFF. The CDR3 nucleotides are TGTGCCATCCGCTTGGGACTAGCGGCCTACAATGAGCAGTTCTTC. This chain joins TRBV10-3 and TRBJ2-1; 11 bases fit TRBD2. From germline, CDR1 is ENHRY and CDR2 SYGVKD. The CDR3 runs to 15 residues. V dropped 8 bases and J dropped 2; count of bases not matched to a gene: 5.

This rearrangement joins TRBV7-3 to TRBJ2-6; possible D gene TRBD2, 5 bases. This CDR3 has 15 amino acids. V lost 4 bases and J lost 4, with 11 bases in between. The germline CDR1 and CDR2 sequences are SGHTA and FQGTGA. The CDR3 sequence: CASSYGELGANVLTF. The DNA for the CDR3 is TGTGCCAGCAGCTACGGGGAGCTCGGGGCCAACGTCCTGACTTTC.

The chain links TRBV7-2 to TRBJ2-5; a possible D gene is TRBD2 (6 bases). The CDR3 has 14 residues. Per germline, CDR1 SGHTA and CDR2 FQGNSA. V was shortened by 1 base and J by 0 bases, with 6 bases between the two germline ends. CDR3 amino acids: CASSLVADQETQYF. The CDR3 bases are TGTGCCAGCAGCTTAGTAGCGGACCAAGAGACCCAGTACTTC.

Written as DNA, the CDR3 is TGTGCCAGCAGTCTCGGAAACACCATATATTTT. Its translation: CASSLGNTIYF. The chain recombines TRBV6-1 with TRBJ1-3, with D unresolved. The CDR3 covers 11 residues. Germline lookup yields CDR1 MNHNS and CDR2 SASEGT. Trimming removed 5 bases at V and 4 bases at J, with 3 bases between.

The chain joins TRBV19 to TRBJ2-1, with TRBD2 matching 7 bases. From germline, CDR1 is LNHDA and CDR2 SQIVND (reference sequence). V lost 4 bases, J lost 4 bases, and 7 bases stayed unmatched. The CDR3 covers 15 residues. The CDR3 DNA is TGTGCCAGTAGTAGGAGTAGCGGGCCGTACAATGAGCAGTTCTTC. Translation gives CASSRSSGPYNEQFF.

This clone was observed a handful of times. The chain has TRBV6-6 and TRBJ1-1, with 8 bases matching TRBD1. The CDR3 has 15 residues. The germline V gene encodes CDR1 MNHNY and CDR2 SVGAGI (reference sequence). V shed 4 bases and J 1 base; nucleotides not matched to a gene: 5. The chain's CDR3 is CASSSSGTGNTEAFF. The CDR3 coding sequence is TGTGCCAGCAGTTCCTCCGGGACAGGGAACACTGAAGCTTTCTTT.

The V gene is TRBV5-1, the J gene TRBJ1-1, with 8 positions matching TRBD1. Unmatched junction bases numbered 5, after V lost 0 bases and J lost 4 bases. The CDR3 is 15 amino acids. Germline lookup yields CDR1 SGHRS and CDR2 YFSETQ. The CDR3 protein is CASSLGDRYSTEAFF. The CDR3 bases are TGCGCCAGCAGCTTGGGGGACAGGTACTCCACTGAAGCTTTCTTT.